This entry describes one T cell receptor (beta chain). The antigen is unknown. TCRdb reprocessed the 5' RACE reads; each CDR3 protein has one entry and no DNA is given. The sample table includes just over 300,000 distinct CDR3 sequences. The sample originates from a study of monozygotic twins with inflammatory bowel disease. Findings and caveats of the study: Evidence failed to back one strong IBD-linked signal or clonotype. In the analysis, different T cell subtypes could not be told apart.

The draw for each donor consisted of a single 2.5 ml blood sample. Germline V gene sequence: CDR1 DFQATT, CDR2 SNEGSKA (reference sequence). The CDR3 is 12 amino acids. The chain combines TRBV20-1 with TRBJ2-7; the D call of TRBD2 rests on TCRdb alone, since no DNA is present to check it. Sequenced: blood. The TCR sequence derives from a human donor with ulcerative colitis or Crohn's disease, or a healthy co-twin of an affected twin (not recorded which). The CDR3 loop is CSARDPGREQYF.